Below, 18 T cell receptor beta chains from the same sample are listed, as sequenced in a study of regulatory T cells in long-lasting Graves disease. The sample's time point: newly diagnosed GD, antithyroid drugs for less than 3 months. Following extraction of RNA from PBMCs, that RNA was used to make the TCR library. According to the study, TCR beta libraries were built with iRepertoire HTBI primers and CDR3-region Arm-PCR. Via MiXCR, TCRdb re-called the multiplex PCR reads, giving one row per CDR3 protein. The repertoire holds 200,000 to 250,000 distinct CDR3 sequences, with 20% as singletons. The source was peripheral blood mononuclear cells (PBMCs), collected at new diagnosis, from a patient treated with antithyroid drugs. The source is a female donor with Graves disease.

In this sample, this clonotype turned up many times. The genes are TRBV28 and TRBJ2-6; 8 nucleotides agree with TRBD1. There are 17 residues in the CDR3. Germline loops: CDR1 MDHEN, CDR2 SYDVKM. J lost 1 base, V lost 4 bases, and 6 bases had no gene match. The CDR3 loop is CASSSQGEVSGANVLTF. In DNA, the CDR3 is TGTGCCAGCAGTTCACAGGGGGAGGTTTCTGGGGCCAACGTCCTGACTTTC.

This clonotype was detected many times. CDR3 protein: CASSLLSYEQYF. The CDR3 nucleotides read TGTGCCAGCAGTTTACTCTCCTACGAGCAGTACTTC. The gene calls are TRBV28 and TRBJ2-7; no firm D call. Germline lookup yields CDR1 MDHEN and CDR2 SYDVKM. V shed 2 bases and J shed 0 bases, with 2 bases lying between them. The CDR3 spans 12 residues.

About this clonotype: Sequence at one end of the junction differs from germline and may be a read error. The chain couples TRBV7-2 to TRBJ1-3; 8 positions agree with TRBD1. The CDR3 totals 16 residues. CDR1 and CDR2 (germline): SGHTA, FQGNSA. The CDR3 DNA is TGTGCCAGCAGCCTAACAGGGGGGACTCCTGGAGACACCATATATTTT. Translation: CASSLTGGTPGDTIYF. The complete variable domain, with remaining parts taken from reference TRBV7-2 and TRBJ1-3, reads GAGVSQSPSNKVTEKGKDVELRCDPISGHTALYWYRQSLGQGLEFLIYFQGNSAPDKSGLPSDRFSAERTGGSVSTLTIQRTQQEDSAVYLCASSLTGGTPGDTIYFGEGSWLTVV.

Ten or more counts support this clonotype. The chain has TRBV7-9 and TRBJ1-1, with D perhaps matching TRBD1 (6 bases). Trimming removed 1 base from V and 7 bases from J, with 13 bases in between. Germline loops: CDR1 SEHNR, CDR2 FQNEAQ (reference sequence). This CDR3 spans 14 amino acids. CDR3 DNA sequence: TGTGCCAGCAGCTTAGATTGGGGGGCGGATGAAGCTTTCTTT. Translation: CASSLDWGADEAFF.

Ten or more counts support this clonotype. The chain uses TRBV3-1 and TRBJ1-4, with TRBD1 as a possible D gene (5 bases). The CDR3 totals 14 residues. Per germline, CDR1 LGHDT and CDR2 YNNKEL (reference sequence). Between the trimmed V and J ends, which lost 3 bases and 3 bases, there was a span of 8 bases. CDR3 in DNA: TGTGCCAGCAGCCAGCGGGGGGCTAATGAAAAACTGTTTTTT. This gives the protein CASSQRGANEKLFF.

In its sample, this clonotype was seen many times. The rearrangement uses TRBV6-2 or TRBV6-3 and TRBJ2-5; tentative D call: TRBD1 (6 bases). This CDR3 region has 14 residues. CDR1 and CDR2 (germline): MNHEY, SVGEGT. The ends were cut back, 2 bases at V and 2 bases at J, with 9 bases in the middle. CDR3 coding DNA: TGTGCCAGCAGTTACGGGGGCGTACAAGAGACCCAGTACTTC. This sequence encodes CASSYGGVQETQYF.

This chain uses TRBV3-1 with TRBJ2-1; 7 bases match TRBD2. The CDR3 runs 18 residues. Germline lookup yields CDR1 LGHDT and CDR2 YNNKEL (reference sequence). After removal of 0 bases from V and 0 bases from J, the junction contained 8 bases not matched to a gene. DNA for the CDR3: TGTGCCAGCAGCCAAGATTCCCGTCTAGCGGTCTCCTACAATGAGCAGTTCTTC. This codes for CASSQDSRLAVSYNEQFF.

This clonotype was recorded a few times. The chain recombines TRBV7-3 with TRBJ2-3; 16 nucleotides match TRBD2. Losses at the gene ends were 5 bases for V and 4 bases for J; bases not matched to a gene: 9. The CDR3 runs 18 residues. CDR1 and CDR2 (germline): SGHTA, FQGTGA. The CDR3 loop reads CASSPPGLAGGGPDTQYF. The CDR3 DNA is TGTGCCAGCAGCCCACCGGGACTAGCGGGGGGGGGCCCAGATACGCAGTATTTT. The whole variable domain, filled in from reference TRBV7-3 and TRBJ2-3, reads GAGVSQTPSNKVTEKGKYVELRCDPISGHTALYWYRQSLGQGPEFLIYFQGTGAADDSGLPNDRFFAVRPEGSVSTLKIQRTERGDSAVYLCASSPPGLAGGGPDTQYFGPGTRLTVL.

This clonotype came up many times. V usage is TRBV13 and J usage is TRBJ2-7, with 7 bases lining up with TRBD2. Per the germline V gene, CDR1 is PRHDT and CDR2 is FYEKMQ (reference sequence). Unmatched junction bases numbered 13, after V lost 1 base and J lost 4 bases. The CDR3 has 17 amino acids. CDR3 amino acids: CASSLVPLATSYYEQYF. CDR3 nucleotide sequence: TGTGCCAGCAGCTTAGTCCCACTAGCGACCTCCTATTACGAGCAGTACTTC.

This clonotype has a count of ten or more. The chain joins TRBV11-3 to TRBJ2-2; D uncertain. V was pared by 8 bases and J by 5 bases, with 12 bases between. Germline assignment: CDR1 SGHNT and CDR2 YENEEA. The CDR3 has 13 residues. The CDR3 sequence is CASGRMETGELFF. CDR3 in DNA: TGTGCCAGCGGCCGAATGGAGACCGGGGAGCTGTTTTTT. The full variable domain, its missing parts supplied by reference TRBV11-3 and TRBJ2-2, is EAGVVQSPRYKIIEKKQPVAFWCNPISGHNTLYWYLQNLGQGPELLIRYENEEAVDDSQLPKDRFSAERLKGVDSTLKIQPAELGDSAVYLCASGRMETGELFFGEGSRLTVL.

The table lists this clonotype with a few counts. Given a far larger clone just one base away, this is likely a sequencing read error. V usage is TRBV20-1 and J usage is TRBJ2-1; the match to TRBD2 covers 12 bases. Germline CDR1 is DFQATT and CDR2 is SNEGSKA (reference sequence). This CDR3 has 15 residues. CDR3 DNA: TGCAGTGCTAGAGAGGCTAGCGGGAGGGTGGAGACCCGGTACTTC. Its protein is CSAREASGRVETRYF.

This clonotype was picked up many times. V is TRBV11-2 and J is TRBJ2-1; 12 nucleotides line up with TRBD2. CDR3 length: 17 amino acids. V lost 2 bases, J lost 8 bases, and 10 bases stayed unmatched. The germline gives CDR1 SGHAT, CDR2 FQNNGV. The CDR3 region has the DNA TGTGCCAGCAGCTTAAGAACCGGACTAGCGGGAATCTATGAGCAGTTCTTC. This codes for CASSLRTGLAGIYEQFF.

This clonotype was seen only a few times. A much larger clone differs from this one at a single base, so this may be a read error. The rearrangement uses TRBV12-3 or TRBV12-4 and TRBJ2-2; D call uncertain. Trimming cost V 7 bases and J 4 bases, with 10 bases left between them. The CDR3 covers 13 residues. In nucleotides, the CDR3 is TGTGCCAGCAATTTCGCGAGCACCGGGGAGCTGTTTTTT. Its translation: CASNFASTGELFF.

This chain's CDR3 is CASSIVVASGRAVHEQFF. The DNA for the CDR3 is TGTGCCAGTAGTATAGTCGTGGCTAGCGGGAGGGCCGTTCATGAGCAGTTCTTC. This rearrangement joins TRBV19 to TRBJ2-1; 12 nucleotides line up with TRBD2. CDR1 LNHDA and CDR2 SQIVND come from the germline V gene (reference sequence). The V gene end was trimmed by 1 base and the J gene end by 8 bases; junction bases not matched to a gene: 12. CDR3 length equals 18 residues.

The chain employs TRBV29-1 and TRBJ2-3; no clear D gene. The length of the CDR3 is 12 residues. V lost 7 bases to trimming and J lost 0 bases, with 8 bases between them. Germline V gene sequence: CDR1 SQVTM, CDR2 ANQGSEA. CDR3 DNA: TGCAGCGCAGAGACTAGCACAGATACGCAGTATTTT. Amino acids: CSAETSTDTQYF.

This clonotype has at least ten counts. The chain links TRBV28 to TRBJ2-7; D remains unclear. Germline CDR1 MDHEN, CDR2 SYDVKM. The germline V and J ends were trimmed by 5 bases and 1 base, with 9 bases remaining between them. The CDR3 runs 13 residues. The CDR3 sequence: CASSPGLSYEQYF. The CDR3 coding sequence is TGTGCCAGCAGTCCGGGCCTTTCCTACGAGCAGTACTTC. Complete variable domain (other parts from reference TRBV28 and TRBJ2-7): DVKVTQSSRYLVKRTGEKVFLECVQDMDHENMFWYRQDPGLGLRLIYFSYDVKMKEKGDIPEGYSVSREKKERFSLILESASTNQTSMYLCASSPGLSYEQYFGPGTRLTVT.

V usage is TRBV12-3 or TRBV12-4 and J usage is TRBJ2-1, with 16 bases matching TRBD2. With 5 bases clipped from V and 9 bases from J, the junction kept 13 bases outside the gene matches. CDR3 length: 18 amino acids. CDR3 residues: CASSPPGLAGGPDGEQFF. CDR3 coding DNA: TGTGCCAGCAGTCCACCGGGACTAGCGGGAGGGCCCGACGGTGAGCAGTTCTTC.

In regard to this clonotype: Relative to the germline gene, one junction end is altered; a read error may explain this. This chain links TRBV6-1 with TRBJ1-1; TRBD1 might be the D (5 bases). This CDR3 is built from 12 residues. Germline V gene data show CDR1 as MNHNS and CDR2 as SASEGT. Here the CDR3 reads CASSRGNAEAFF. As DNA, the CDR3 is TGTGCCAGCAGTCGGGGGAACGCTGAAGCTTTCTTT.